The clone carrying this T cell receptor (beta chain) was counted only a few times. Its antigen remains unidentified. The data stem from a study of T cells after yellow fever vaccination. Trimming stripped 1 base from V and 9 bases from J, with 4 bases between. This CDR3 comprises 12 residues. The germline CDR1 and CDR2 sequences are SGHTA and FQGNSA. Findings and caveats of the study: Researchers cautioned that FACS-sorted repertoires could harbor abundant clonotypes contaminating from the bulk population. Subsequent booster samples again held most clones from primary vaccination (less than 98% CD4, 85% to 90% CD8).

The study made its TCR cDNA through 5'RACE template switching. That step introduced a universal primer site along with UMIs. TCRdb redid the calling of the 5' RACE reads with MiXCR, one entry per CDR3 protein. The sample carries about 500,000 distinct CDR3 sequences, roughly a sixth recorded once. The rearrangement uses TRBV7-2 and TRBJ1-6; no firm D call. The sequence derives from a man aged 18 to 30 who received the YFV17D yellow fever vaccine. The specimen was PBMCs, collected about 5 days after the first yellow fever vaccination. In DNA, the CDR3 is TGTGCCAGCAGCTTAGTTCGTTCACCCCTCCACTTT. Its protein product is CASSLVRSPLHF.